Following are 28 T cell receptor beta chains from one sample sequenced in a study of post-analysis software for immune sequencing data. No antigens are known for them. Whole-study findings and limits: In patients, TRBV5-6, TRBV5-1 and TRBV20-1 belonged to several TRBV segments found more frequently than in controls.

cDNA libraries for TCR beta contained unique molecular identifiers. TCRdb ran MiXCR on the PCR reads and lists one entry per CDR3 protein. The data hold 170,000 or so distinct CDR3 sequences, with about 29% observed a single time. What was sequenced was blood. Source of these receptors: a girl aged 5 to 17 with multiple sclerosis.

In this sample, this clonotype turned up many times. This chain uses TRBV20-1 with TRBJ1-6, with 12 bases that match TRBD1. The CDR3 runs 16 residues. Trimming cost V 3 bases and J 10 bases; bases outside gene matches: 10. Germline V CDR1 and CDR2: DFQATT, SNEGSKA (reference sequence). CDR3 in amino acids: CSASQTGTGGQSPLHF. The CDR3 DNA reads as TGCAGTGCTAGCCAGACCGGGACAGGGGGCCAATCACCCCTCCACTTT.

Of note for this clonotype: Its ends do not fully match the called genes, so a read error is possible. The chain combines TRBV12-3 or TRBV12-4 with TRBJ2-7; 8 positions match TRBD2. The CDR3 consists of 18 residues. CDR3 coding DNA: TGCGCCAGCGGTAACTTTCCGAGGATAGCGGGGACTACCTACGAGCAGTACTTC. Translation gives CASGNFPRIAGTTYEQYF.

The CDR3 loop reads CASSYIVTTDTGLGEQYF. CDR3 DNA sequence: TGTGCCAGCAGTTACATCGTAACAACCGACACAGGGCTTGGAGAGCAGTACTTC. This chain joins TRBV6-5 and TRBJ2-7, with D possibly TRBD1 on 6 matching bases. The CDR3 consists of 18 residues. V was trimmed by 2 bases and J by 7 bases, leaving 27 bases between them. Germline V gene lookup returns CDR1 MNHEY and CDR2 SVGAGI.

This clonotype was observed at least ten times. The chain couples TRBV4-1 to TRBJ2-5, with D perhaps matching TRBD2 (5 bases). Germline-derived CDR1 and CDR2 are MGHRA and YSYEKL. The CDR3 is 15 amino acids. With 2 bases removed from V and 5 bases from J, the gap between germline ends came to 15 bases. This CDR3 is CASSQFEADRETQYF. Written as DNA, the CDR3 is TGCGCCAGCAGCCAATTTGAAGCGGACCGGGAGACCCAGTACTTC.

This clonotype was recorded at least ten times. CDR3 protein: CSANRGGVTYNEQFF. CDR3 in DNA: TGCAGCGCCAACCGGGGGGGGGTAACGTACAATGAGCAGTTCTTC. This chain links TRBV29-1 with TRBJ2-1, with 8 bases matching TRBD2. V lost 7 bases to trimming and J lost 4 bases; unmatched junction nucleotides: 12. CDR3 length: 15 residues. Germline CDR1 SQVTM, CDR2 ANQGSEA.

This clonotype showed up just a few times. Being one base from a much bigger clone, this may be a read error. The chain joins TRBV6-6 to TRBJ2-1; no reliable D call. The CDR3 totals 12 residues. Germline V CDR1 and CDR2: MNHNY, SVGAGI (reference sequence). Here the CDR3 reads CAGSLLPNEQFF. The CDR3 DNA follows: TGTGCCGGCAGTCTTTTACCCAATGAGCAGTTCTTC.

The table lists this clonotype with a few counts. This chain uses TRBV28 with TRBJ1-1; TRBD1 is a possible D gene (5 bases). Germline lookup yields CDR1 MDHEN and CDR2 SYDVKM. Trimming pared 7 bases from V and 8 bases from J, leaving 11 bases between. The CDR3 covers 11 residues. The CDR3 sequence: CASTQGREAFF. The CDR3 nucleotides are TGTGCCAGCACCCAGGGCAGGGAAGCTTTCTTT.

As concerns this clonotype: A junction boundary mismatches the germline segment, possibly from a read error. CDR3 region: CVSSQGAGAYEQYF. DNA of the CDR3: TGCGTCAGCAGCCAAGGGGCTGGAGCCTACGAGCAGTACTTC. The rearrangement uses TRBV4-1 and TRBJ2-4, with D perhaps TRBD1 (5 bases). The J call could be wrong; TRBJ2-7 is a better fit for the DNA end. CDR1 and CDR2 from the germline V gene are MGHRA and YSYEKL. This CDR3 is built from 14 residues.

Points on this clonotype: Given a much more abundant clone one base away, this may be a read error. The gene calls are TRBV12-3 or TRBV12-4 and TRBJ2-3; 12 bases match TRBD1. The CDR3 has 16 amino acids. In DNA form, the CDR3 reads TGTGCCAGCAGTCGAGATGGGACAGGGGGCAGAGATGCGCAGTATTTT. Its protein product is CASSRDGTGGRDAQYF.

Note on this clonotype: Relative to the germline gene, one junction end is altered; a read error may explain this. J is TRBJ2-3 and V is TRBV7-4; weak D call: TRBD2 (5 bases). The CDR3 extends over 17 amino acids. Germline V gives CDR1 SGHVT, CDR2 SQSDAQ. The CDR3 protein is CASSSPRRVLLADAQYF. CDR3 DNA sequence: TGTGCCAGCAGCTCCCCGCGGCGGGTCCTCCTCGCAGATGCGCAGTATTTT.

Turning to this clonotype: One end of the junction varies from germline; a read error may be responsible. The genes are TRBV10-3 and TRBJ1-4, with unresolved D. The germline CDR1 and CDR2 sequences are ENHRY and SYGVKD. The CDR3 contains 14 residues. CDR3: CAVSPSATNEKLFF. The DNA of the CDR3 is TGTGCCGTCAGCCCTAGTGCAACTAATGAAAAACTGTTTTTT.

The table lists this clonotype with a count of one. The rearrangement uses TRBV12-3 or TRBV12-4 and TRBJ2-5; 7 positions agree with TRBD1. The assigned J gene may be wrong: the sequence end matches TRBJ2-7 better. The CDR3 loop spans 13 amino acids. The CDR3 sequence: CASRRQGVDEQYF. CDR3 bases: TGTGCCAGCAGGCGACAGGGAGTAGACGAGCAGTACTTC.

The chain has TRBV29-1 and TRBJ2-7; weak D call: TRBD1 (6 bases). The CDR3 length is 14 residues. Germline V gene sequence: CDR1 SQVTM, CDR2 ANQGSEA. Trimming took 7 bases from V and 2 from J, leaving 18 bases between them. CDR3 nucleotides: TGCAGCGCCGCACACAGGGTGGGAACCTACGAGCAGTACTTC. It yields the protein CSAAHRVGTYEQYF.

The V call is TRBV20-1, the J call TRBJ2-7, with 9 bases matching TRBD1. The length of the CDR3 is 12 residues. CDR1 and CDR2 from the germline V gene are DFQATT and SNEGSKA (reference sequence). In DNA, the CDR3 is TGCAGGGCTGGGGACAGGGAATACGAGCAGTACTTC. The encoded protein is CRAGDREYEQYF.

This clonotype occurred once. The chain couples TRBV20-1 to TRBJ2-1; TRBD2 might be the D (6 bases). Deletions cut 7 bases from V and 3 bases from J, with 13 bases between. Germline V gene lookup returns CDR1 DFQATT and CDR2 SNEGSKA (reference sequence). CDR3 length: 13 residues. The CDR3 reads CSVAEGGYNEQFF. CDR3 in DNA: TGCAGTGTAGCGGAGGGTGGCTACAATGAGCAGTTCTTC.

The chain carries TRBV9 and TRBJ1-1; D gene uncertain. The CDR3 sequence is 15 residues long. The germline CDR1 and CDR2 sequences are SGDLS and YYNGEE. Trimming removed 0 bases at V and 2 bases at J, with 11 bases between. CDR3 DNA: TGTGCCAGCAGCGTAGAGCGCAGTTCCAACACTGAAGCTTTCTTT. Protein product: CASSVERSSNTEAFF.

With regard to this clonotype: This may arise from a read error, as a much more abundant clone is one base away. The CDR3 DNA reads as TGTGCCTGGAGTGCACGGACGCACCACTATAGCTACACCTTC. Protein sequence: CAWSARTHHYSYTF. The genes are TRBV30 and TRBJ1-2; D not resolved. The CDR3 length is 14 residues. Germline V gene data show CDR1 as GTSNPN and CDR2 as SVGIG (reference sequence).

In its sample, this clonotype was seen many times. J is TRBJ2-1 and V is TRBV29-1; D ambiguous. This CDR3 region has 15 residues. Trimming pared 6 bases from V and 9 bases from J, leaving 24 bases between. Germline V gene lookup returns CDR1 SQVTM and CDR2 ANQGSEA. The chain's CDR3 is CSVPHDGASIIEQFF. CDR3 bases: TGCAGCGTCCCTCACGACGGAGCCTCCATTATTGAGCAGTTCTTC.

In its sample, this clonotype was seen many times. The chain combines TRBV27 with TRBJ2-6, with D unclear. The CDR3 has 14 residues. Trimming stripped 3 bases from V and 0 bases from J, with 3 bases between. Germline CDR1 is MNHEY and CDR2 is SMNVEV (reference sequence). CDR3 sequence reads: CASSFSSGANVLTF. The CDR3 DNA reads as TGTGCCAGCAGTTTCAGCTCTGGGGCCAACGTCCTGACTTTC.

The chain couples TRBV9 to TRBJ2-3; 12 bases agree with TRBD2. The CDR3 sequence is 16 residues long. After removal of 3 bases from V and 1 base from J, the junction contained 3 bases not matched to a gene. CDR1 and CDR2 from the germline V gene are SGDLS and YYNGEE. This CDR3 reads CASSGRLAGGTDTQYF. The CDR3 DNA reads as TGTGCCAGCAGCGGAAGACTAGCGGGAGGCACAGATACGCAGTATTTT.

Regarding this clonotype: Given a much more abundant clone one base away, this may be a read error. V gene TRBV6-6 combines with J gene TRBJ2-5, with a possible D match to TRBD2 (6 bases). The last part of the DNA fits TRBJ2-7 better; the J call may be wrong. The CDR3 has 16 amino acids. Per germline, CDR1 MNHNY and CDR2 SVGAGI (reference sequence). CDR3 in amino acids: CASSAGWTTLAYEQYF. In DNA, the CDR3 is TGTGCCAGCTCAGCGGGCTGGACTACCCTTGCCTACGAGCAGTACTTC.

The rearrangement joins TRBV3-1 to TRBJ2-1, with D tentatively TRBD1 or TRBD2 (5 bases each). CDR1 is LGHDT, CDR2 YNNKEL, per germline (reference sequence). V gave up 4 bases and J gave up 0 bases, with 13 bases separating them. This CDR3 has 16 residues. The CDR3 nucleotides are TGTGCCAGCAGCCTAGGGGAGCAGGGCTCCTACAATGAGCAGTTCTTC. It encodes CASSLGEQGSYNEQFF.

Only a few counts were recorded for this clonotype. The chain links TRBV4-1 to TRBJ1-1, with D unresolved. Trimming removed 4 bases from V and 6 bases from J, with 15 bases in between. Germline values: CDR1 MGHRA, CDR2 YSYEKL. The CDR3 length is 14 residues. The CDR3 nucleotides are TGCGCCAGCAGCCGGGGAGCACTCGGCTCTGAAGCTTTCTTT. Amino acid sequence: CASSRGALGSEAFF.

The chain is built from TRBV7-2 and TRBJ1-2; 7 nucleotides align to TRBD1. This CDR3 spans 14 amino acids. Looked up from germline, CDR1 is SGHTA and CDR2 is FQGNSA. Unmatched junction bases numbered 7, after V lost 7 bases and J lost 2 bases. The CDR3 DNA is TGTGCCAGCACCTATATGGACAGGAACTATGGCTACACCTTC. As protein: CASTYMDRNYGYTF. Using reference TRBV7-2 and TRBJ1-2 for the parts outside the CDR3, the full variable domain is GAGVSQSPSNKVTEKGKDVELRCDPISGHTALYWYRQSLGQGLEFLIYFQGNSAPDKSGLPSDRFSAERTGGSVSTLTIQRTQQEDSAVYLCASTYMDRNYGYTFGSGTRLTVV.

V usage is TRBV27 and J usage is TRBJ2-3; D is unresolved. V lost 5 bases, J lost 5 bases, and 14 bases lay in between. Germline V gives CDR1 MNHEY, CDR2 SMNVEV (reference sequence). This CDR3 is 14 amino acids long. The CDR3 region is CASSLLAPLDTQYF. The CDR3 bases are TGTGCCAGCAGTCTCTTGGCCCCTCTAGATACGCAGTATTTT.

For this clonotype: A much larger clone differs from this one at a single base, so this may be a read error. The V gene is TRBV6-2 or TRBV6-3, the J gene TRBJ2-1, with 12 bases lining up with TRBD2. The CDR3 contains 15 residues. Germline V gene data show CDR1 as MNHEY and CDR2 as SVGEGT. CDR3 in amino acids: CVSSYSTSGRHEQFF. Here the CDR3 DNA reads TGTGTCAGCAGTTACTCGACTAGCGGGAGACATGAGCAGTTCTTC.

Ten or more counts support this clonotype. The rearrangement joins TRBV29-1 to TRBJ1-2, with TRBD1 identical over 7 bases. The junction had 14 bases not matched to a gene; V was cut back by 6 bases and J by 4 bases. Germline V gives CDR1 SQVTM, CDR2 ANQGSEA. This CDR3 has 15 amino acids. Here the CDR3 reads CSVLNRGRGIYGYTF. DNA for the CDR3: TGCAGCGTCCTCAACAGGGGACGGGGAATCTATGGCTACACCTTC.

In this sample, this clonotype turned up a few times. This may be a read error: a much more frequent sequence differs by one nucleotide. The V and J genes are TRBV4-1 and TRBJ2-7; TRBD1 matches at 9 bases. V shed 2 bases and J 3 bases; nucleotides not matched to a gene: 5. In germline, CDR1 is MGHRA, CDR2 YSYEKL. CDR3 length: 15 residues. In nucleotides, the CDR3 is TGCGCCAGCAGCCAACCCTACAGGGGGCGCTACGAGCAGTACTTC. Protein sequence: CASSQPYRGRYEQYF.